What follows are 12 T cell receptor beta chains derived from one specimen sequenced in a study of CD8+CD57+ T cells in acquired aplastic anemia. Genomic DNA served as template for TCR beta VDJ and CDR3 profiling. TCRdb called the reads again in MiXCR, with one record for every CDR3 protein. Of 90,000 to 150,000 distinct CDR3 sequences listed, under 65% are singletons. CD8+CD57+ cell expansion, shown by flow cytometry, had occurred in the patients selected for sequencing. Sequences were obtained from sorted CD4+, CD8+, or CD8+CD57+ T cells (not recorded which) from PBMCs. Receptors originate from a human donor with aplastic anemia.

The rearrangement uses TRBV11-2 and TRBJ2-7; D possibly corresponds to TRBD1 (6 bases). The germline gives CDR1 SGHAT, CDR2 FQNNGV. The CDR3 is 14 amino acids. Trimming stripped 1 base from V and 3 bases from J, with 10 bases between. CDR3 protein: CASSLGGTHYEQYF. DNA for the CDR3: TGTGCCAGCAGCTTAGGAGGGACACACTACGAGCAGTACTTC.

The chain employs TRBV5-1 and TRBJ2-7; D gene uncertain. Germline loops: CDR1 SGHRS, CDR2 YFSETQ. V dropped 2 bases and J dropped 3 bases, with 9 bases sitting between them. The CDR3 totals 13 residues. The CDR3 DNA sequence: TGCGCCAGCAGCTTCGGATCATACTACGAGCAGTACTTC. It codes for CASSFGSYYEQYF.

CDR3 DNA: TGTGCCAGCCAGACAGGGGAGACTGAAGCTTTCTTT. This gives the protein CASQTGETEAFF. The chain carries TRBV9 and TRBJ1-1; 8 bases map to TRBD1. Germline V gene data show CDR1 as SGDLS and CDR2 as YYNGEE. V trimming: 7 bases; J trimming: 5 bases; junction bases outside the gene matches: 4. CDR3 size: 12 residues. Drawing the rest from reference TRBV9 and TRBJ1-1, the complete variable domain is DSGVTQTPKHLITATGQRVTLRCSPRSGDLSVYWYQQSLDQGLQFLIQYYNGEERAKGNILERFSAQQFPDLHSELNLSSLELGDSALYFCASQTGETEAFFGQGTRLTVV.

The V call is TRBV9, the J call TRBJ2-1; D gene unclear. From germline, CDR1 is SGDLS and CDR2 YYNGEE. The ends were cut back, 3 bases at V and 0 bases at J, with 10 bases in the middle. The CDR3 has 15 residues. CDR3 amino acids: CASSARENSYNEQFF. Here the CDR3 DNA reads TGTGCCAGCAGCGCTAGAGAGAACTCCTACAATGAGCAGTTCTTC.

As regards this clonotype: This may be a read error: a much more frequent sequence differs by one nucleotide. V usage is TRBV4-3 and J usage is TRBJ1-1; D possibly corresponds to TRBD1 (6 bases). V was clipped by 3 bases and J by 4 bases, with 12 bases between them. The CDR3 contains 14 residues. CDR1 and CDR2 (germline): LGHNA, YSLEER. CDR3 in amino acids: CASSQGQGSTEAFF. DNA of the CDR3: TGCGCCAGCAGCCAGGGGCAGGGGAGCACTGAAGCTTTCTTT.

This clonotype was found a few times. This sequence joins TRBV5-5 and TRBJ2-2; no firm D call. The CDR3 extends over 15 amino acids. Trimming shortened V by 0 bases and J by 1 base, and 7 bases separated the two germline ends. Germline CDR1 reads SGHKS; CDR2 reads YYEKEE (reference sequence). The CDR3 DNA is TGTGCCAGCAGCTTGGGCTCTCTGAACACCGGGGAGCTGTTTTTT. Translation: CASSLGSLNTGELFF.

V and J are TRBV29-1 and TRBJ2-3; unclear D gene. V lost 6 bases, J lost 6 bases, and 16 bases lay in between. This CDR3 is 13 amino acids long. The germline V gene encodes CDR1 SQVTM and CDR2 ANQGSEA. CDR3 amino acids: CSVGLSREDTQYF. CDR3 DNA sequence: TGCAGCGTGGGCCTCTCTAGAGAGGATACGCAGTATTTT.

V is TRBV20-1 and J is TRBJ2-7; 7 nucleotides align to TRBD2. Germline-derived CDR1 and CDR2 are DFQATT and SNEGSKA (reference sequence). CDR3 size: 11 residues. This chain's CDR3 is CSLGSGNEQYF. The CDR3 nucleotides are TGCAGCTTAGGGAGCGGGAACGAGCAGTACTTC.

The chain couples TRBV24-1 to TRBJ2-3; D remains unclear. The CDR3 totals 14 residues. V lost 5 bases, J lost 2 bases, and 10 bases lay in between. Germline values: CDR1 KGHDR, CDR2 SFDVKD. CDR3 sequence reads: CATSGVGVTDTQYF. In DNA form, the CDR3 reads TGTGCCACCAGTGGAGTGGGCGTCACAGATACGCAGTATTTT.

CDR3 sequence: CASSRGPGTSPLHF. The CDR3 nucleotides read TGTGCCAGCAGCCGAGGTCCAGGGACTTCACCCCTCCACTTT. The V gene is TRBV3-1, the J gene TRBJ1-6; weak D call: TRBD1 (5 bases). Germline V gives CDR1 LGHDT, CDR2 YNNKEL (reference sequence). Trimming removed 4 bases at V and 9 bases at J, with 13 bases between. The CDR3 is 14 amino acids.

CDR3 region: CATSDKGTSGPTDTQYF. CDR3 bases: TGTGCCACCAGTGATAAAGGGACTAGCGGACCCACAGATACGCAGTATTTT. This rearrangement joins TRBV24-1 to TRBJ2-3; TRBD2 aligns across 11 bases. The CDR3 is 17 residues long. From germline, CDR1 is KGHDR and CDR2 SFDVKD. V shed 3 bases and J 2 bases; nucleotides not matched to a gene: 6.

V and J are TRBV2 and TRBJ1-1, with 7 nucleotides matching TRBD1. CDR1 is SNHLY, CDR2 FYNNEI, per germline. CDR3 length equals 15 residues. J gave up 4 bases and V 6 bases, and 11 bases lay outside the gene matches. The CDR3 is CASSVMGQWSTEAFF. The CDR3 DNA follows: TGTGCCAGCAGCGTCATGGGACAGTGGAGCACTGAAGCTTTCTTT. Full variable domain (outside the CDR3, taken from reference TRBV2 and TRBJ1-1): EPEVTQTPSHQVTQMGQEVILRCVPISNHLYFYWYRQILGQKVEFLVSFYNNEISEKSEIFDDQFSVERPDGSNFTLKIRSTKLEDSAMYFCASSVMGQWSTEAFFGQGTRLTVV.